Listed below are T cell receptor beta chains from one sample, sequenced in a study of blood T cell repertoires in COVID-19. Libraries were prepared by immunoSEQ multiplex PCR; TCRdb keeps only in-frame clonotypes and omits some of them. In the table there are under 250,000 clones, roughly 89% of which are singletons. The sample comprised peripheral blood. These receptors were collected from a man in his sixties who had recovered from COVID-19. CDR3s include the opening cysteine and the closing phenylalanine or tryptophan. A D gene is named only where the DNA matches it firmly. A clone size is listed for some rows: how often the clone was seen (once, few, many), or a class if it is expanded.

CDR3	DNA	D	size	J	V
CASSLGATGGASFSPLHF	TGTGCCAGCAGCTTGGGGGCGACAGGGGGCGCTTCGTTTTCACCCCTCCACTTT	TRBD1	.	TRBJ1-6	TRBV5-6
CASNPTLNGGELFF	TGTGCCTCAAACCCCACTCTAAATGGCGGGGAGCTGTTTTTT	.	once	TRBJ2-2	TRBV10-3
CASSTSGGAETQYF	TGTGCCAGCAGTACTAGCGGGGGGGCCGAGACCCAGTACTTC	TRBD2	.	TRBJ2-5	TRBV6-5
CASSQTDSNTEAFF	TGTGCCAGCTCACAGACGGACAGCAACACTGAAGCTTTCTTT	.	.	TRBJ1-1	TRBV18
CASSQGQGNGANVLTF	TGTGCCAGCAGCCAAGGACAGGGGAATGGGGCCAACGTCCTGACTTTC	TRBD1	.	TRBJ2-6	TRBV11-3
CASSLERGLLYGYTF	TGTGCCAGCAGTTTGGAAAGGGGGCTCCTATATGGCTACACCTTC	TRBD1	.	TRBJ1-2	TRBV27
CASSPLSVVDEQFF	TGTGCCAGCAGCCCCCTTTCTGTGGTAGATGAGCAGTTCTTC	.	.	TRBJ2-1	TRBV7-3
CASSSGQDQPQHF	TGCGCCAGCAGCTCCGGACAGGATCAGCCCCAGCATTTT	TRBD1	once	TRBJ1-5	TRBV5-1
CASETDTGELFF	TGTGCCAGCGAGACTGACACCGGGGAGCTGTTTTTT	.	once	TRBJ2-2	TRBV6-6
CARSGTTGDRGLAGVWVAKNIQYF	TGTGCCAGAAGCGGTACGACAGGGGATCGAGGACTAGCGGGAGTTTGGGTAGCCAAAAACATTCAGTACTTC	TRBD2	.	TRBJ2-4	TRBV5-3
CASSRLQGAGSTEAFF	TGTGCCAGCAGCCGCTTACAGGGGGCAGGGTCCACTGAAGCTTTCTTT	TRBD1	.	TRBJ1-1	TRBV27
CASSREVEQFF	TGTGCCAGCAGCCGAGAGGTTGAGCAGTTCTTC	.	.	TRBJ2-1	TRBV9
CASSDSGGGFYGYTF	TGTGCCAGCAGCGACAGTGGCGGGGGTTTCTATGGCTACACCTTC	.	.	TRBJ1-2	TRBV3-1/TRBV3-2
CASSRGIEAFF	TGTGCCAGCAGCCGCGGTATTGAAGCTTTCTTT	.	.	TRBJ1-1	TRBV7-9
CASSSGTVRTYEQYF	TGTGCCAGCTCCTCCGGGACAGTGAGAACCTACGAGCAGTACTTC	TRBD1	.	TRBJ2-7	TRBV18
CASSRGQVSDIYEQYF	TGTGCCAGTAGTAGAGGACAGGTTTCTGATATCTACGAGCAGTACTTC	TRBD1	.	TRBJ2-7	TRBV19
CASSAGGAGAGANVLTF	TGTGCCAGCAGTGCTGGGGGGGCAGGAGCTGGGGCCAACGTCCTGACTTTC	.	.	TRBJ2-6	TRBV7-8
CASSQERTGELFF	TGTGCCAGCAGCCAAGAGCGAACCGGGGAGCTGTTTTTT	.	.	TRBJ2-2	TRBV4-2
CASSARGSETTGELFF	TGTGCCAGCAGCGCCAGGGGTAGCGAGACTACCGGGGAGCTGTTTTTT	.	.	TRBJ2-2	TRBV9
CASSQDIGTGRPNEQFF	TGTGCCAGCAGCCAAGATATCGGGACAGGGAGACCCAATGAGCAGTTCTTC	TRBD1	.	TRBJ2-1	TRBV3-1/TRBV3-2
CASRGGLAGYNEQFF	TGTGCCAGCAGGGGTGGACTAGCGGGGTACAATGAGCAGTTCTTC	TRBD2	.	TRBJ2-1	TRBV6-6
CASSPGTGATNEKLFF	TGTGCCAGCTCACCTGGGACAGGGGCAACTAATGAAAAACTGTTTTTT	TRBD1	.	TRBJ1-4	TRBV18
CASSQGGISYEQYF	TGTGCCAGCAGCCAAGGTGGCATTTCCTACGAGCAGTACTTC	.	.	TRBJ2-7	TRBV3-1/TRBV3-2
CASSTRQGTEAFF	TGTGCCAGCAGCACCCGACAGGGGACTGAAGCTTTCTTT	TRBD1	.	TRBJ1-1	TRBV5-4
CASSNSGRLNEQFF	TGTGCCAGTAGTAATAGCGGGAGGTTAAATGAGCAGTTCTTC	TRBD2	.	TRBJ2-1	TRBV19
CASKPLDRVLSTDTQYF	TGTGCCAGCAAACCTCTAGACAGAGTCTTGTCCACAGATACGCAGTATTTT	.	.	TRBJ2-3	TRBV28
CASRVPGASTDTQYF	TGTGCCAGCAGGGTCCCTGGGGCGAGCACAGATACGCAGTATTTT	.	.	TRBJ2-3	TRBV6-5
CASSASGHTEAFF	TGTGCCAGCTCGGCCTCAGGGCACACTGAAGCTTTCTTT	.	.	TRBJ1-1	TRBV18
CATSDSTGTSGTDTQYF	TGTGCCACCAGTGATTCTACCGGGACTAGCGGCACAGATACGCAGTATTTT	TRBD2	.	TRBJ2-3	TRBV24-1
CASSAQGGNTEAFF	TGTGCCAGCAGTGCACAGGGGGGGAACACTGAAGCTTTCTTT	TRBD1	.	TRBJ1-1	TRBV7-2
CASSFQDGGSYNEQFF	TGCGCCAGCAGCTTTCAGGACGGGGGCTCCTACAATGAGCAGTTCTTC	.	.	TRBJ2-1	TRBV5-1
CASSLVSAPYNEQFF	TGTGCCAGCAGCTTGGTTAGCGCCCCCTACAATGAGCAGTTCTTC	.	.	TRBJ2-1	TRBV5-6
CASSLPPGLANNEQFF	TGTGCCAGCAGCTTACCTCCAGGACTAGCCAACAATGAGCAGTTCTTC	TRBD2	.	TRBJ2-1	TRBV7-9
CASSLVLAGAYEQYF	TGTGCCAGCAGCTTAGTATTAGCGGGTGCCTACGAGCAGTACTTC	TRBD2	.	TRBJ2-7	TRBV7-2
CASSEPGGEGYNEQFF	TGTGCCAGCAGCGAGCCCGGGGGGGAGGGATACAATGAGCAGTTCTTC	TRBD2	.	TRBJ2-1	TRBV5-4
CSVTPYSGNTIYF	TGCAGCGTTACCCCCTACTCTGGAAACACCATATATTTT	.	once	TRBJ1-3	TRBV29-1
CASSTRQTGDYGYTF	TGTGCCAGCAGCACAAGACAGACAGGGGACTATGGCTACACCTTC	.	.	TRBJ1-2	TRBV21-1
CATSRDPGGVYEQYF	TGTGCCACCAGCAGAGATCCAGGTGGCGTCTACGAGCAGTACTTC	.	.	TRBJ2-7	TRBV15
CASSWGQGGGEQYF	TGTGCCAGCAGCTGGGGACAGGGAGGGGGCGAGCAGTACTTC	TRBD1	.	TRBJ2-7	TRBV5-4
CASSLDPRAINEKLFF	TGTGCCAGCAGCTTAGATCCCAGGGCCATCAATGAAAAACTGTTTTTT	.	.	TRBJ1-4	TRBV7-6
CASSIGGNSYNEQFF	TGTGCCAGCAGTATAGGAGGGAATAGCTACAATGAGCAGTTCTTC	.	.	TRBJ2-1	TRBV28
CASSLVTGPTYTGELFF	TGCGCCAGCAGCTTGGTTACAGGGCCAACCTACACCGGGGAGCTGTTTTTT	.	once	TRBJ2-2	TRBV5-1
CASRTGTENTEAFF	TGCGCCAGCAGAACCGGGACAGAGAACACTGAAGCTTTCTTT	TRBD1	.	TRBJ1-1	TRBV10-2
CASGVGGTGELFF	TGTGCCAGCGGGGTGGGAGGCACCGGGGAGCTGTTTTTT	.	.	TRBJ2-2	TRBV5-4
CASSTIGVSNQPQHF	TGTGCCAGTAGTACTATCGGGGTTAGCAATCAGCCCCAGCATTTT	.	.	TRBJ1-5	TRBV19
CASSFLGQPGTDTQYF	TGTGCCAGCAGCTTTCTAGGACAGCCAGGGACAGATACGCAGTATTTT	.	.	TRBJ2-3	TRBV7-2
CAWSVFSGSVIWGEQFF	TGTGCCTGGAGTGTCTTTAGCGGGAGCGTTATATGGGGTGAGCAGTTCTTC	TRBD2	.	TRBJ2-1	TRBV30
CAISETNRGPGTQYF	TGTGCCATCAGTGAGACAAACCGAGGGCCAGGGACCCAGTACTTC	.	.	TRBJ2-5	TRBV10-3
CASISSGRDYNEQFF	TGTGCCAGTATTTCTAGCGGGAGGGATTACAATGAGCAGTTCTTC	TRBD2	.	TRBJ2-1	TRBV19
CASGLSATGGPGELFF	TGTGCTAGTGGTTTGTCTGCGACAGGGGGCCCCGGGGAGCTGTTTTTT	TRBD1	.	TRBJ2-2	TRBV12-5
CASSVGGLTYNEQFF	TGTGCCAGCAGCGTAGGCGGACTAACCTACAATGAGCAGTTCTTC	.	.	TRBJ2-1	TRBV9
CASSVGLDPRGYGYTF	TGTGCCAGCAGCGTAGGGCTAGACCCCAGAGGATATGGCTACACCTTC	.	.	TRBJ1-2	TRBV9
CASLDRVSSYEQYF	TGTGCCAGTTTGGACAGGGTTTCTTCCTACGAGCAGTACTTC	TRBD1	few	TRBJ2-7	TRBV2
CASSLSGKGYGYTF	TGTGCCAGCAGCTTATCAGGGAAGGGCTATGGCTACACCTTC	.	.	TRBJ1-2	TRBV7-9
CSASEANYGYTF	TGCAGTGCTAGTGAAGCGAACTATGGCTACACCTTC	.	.	TRBJ1-2	TRBV20-1